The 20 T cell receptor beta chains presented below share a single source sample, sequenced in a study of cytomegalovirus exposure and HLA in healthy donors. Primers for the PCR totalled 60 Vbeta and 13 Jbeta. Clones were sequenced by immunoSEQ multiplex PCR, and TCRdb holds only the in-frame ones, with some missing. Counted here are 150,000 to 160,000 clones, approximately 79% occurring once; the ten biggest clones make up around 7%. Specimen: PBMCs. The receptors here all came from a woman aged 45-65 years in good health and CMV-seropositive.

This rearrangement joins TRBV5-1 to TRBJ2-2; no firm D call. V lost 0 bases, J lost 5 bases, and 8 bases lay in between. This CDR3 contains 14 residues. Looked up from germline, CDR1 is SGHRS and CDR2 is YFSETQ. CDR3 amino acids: CASSLDFGTGELFF. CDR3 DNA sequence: TGCGCCAGCAGCTTGGATTTCGGGACCGGGGAGCTGTTTTTT.

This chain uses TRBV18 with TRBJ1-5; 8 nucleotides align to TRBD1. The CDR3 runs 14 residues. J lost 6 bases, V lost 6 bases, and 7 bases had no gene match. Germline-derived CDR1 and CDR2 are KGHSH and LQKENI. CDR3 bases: TGTGCCAGCTCCCGAGGACAGGGTGGTCAGCCCCAGCATTTT. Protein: CASSRGQGGQPQHF.

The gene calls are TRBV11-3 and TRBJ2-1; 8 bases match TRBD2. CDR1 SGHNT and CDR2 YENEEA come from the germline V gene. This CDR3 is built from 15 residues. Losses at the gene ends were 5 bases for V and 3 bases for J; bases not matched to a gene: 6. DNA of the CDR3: TGTGCCAGCAGCGCGACGGGGGGGCGCTACAATGAGCAGTTCTTC. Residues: CASSATGGRYNEQFF.

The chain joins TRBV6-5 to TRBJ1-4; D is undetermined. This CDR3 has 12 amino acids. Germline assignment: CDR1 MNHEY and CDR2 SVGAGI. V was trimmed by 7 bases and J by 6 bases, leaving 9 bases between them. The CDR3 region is CASTGDHEKLFF. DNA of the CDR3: TGTGCCAGCACCGGGGATCATGAAAAACTGTTTTTT.

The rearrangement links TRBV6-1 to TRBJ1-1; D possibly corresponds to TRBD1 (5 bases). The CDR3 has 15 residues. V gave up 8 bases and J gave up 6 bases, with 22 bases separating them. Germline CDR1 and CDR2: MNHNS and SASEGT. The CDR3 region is CASRGDDGRAAEAFF. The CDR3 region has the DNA TGTGCCAGCCGGGGGGATGATGGTCGCGCGGCTGAAGCTTTCTTT.

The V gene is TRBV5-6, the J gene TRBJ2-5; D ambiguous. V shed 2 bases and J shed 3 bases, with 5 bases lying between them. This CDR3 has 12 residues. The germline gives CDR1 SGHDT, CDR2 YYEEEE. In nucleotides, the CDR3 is TGTGCCAGCAGCTTCACAGAAGAGACCCAGTACTTC. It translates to CASSFTEETQYF.

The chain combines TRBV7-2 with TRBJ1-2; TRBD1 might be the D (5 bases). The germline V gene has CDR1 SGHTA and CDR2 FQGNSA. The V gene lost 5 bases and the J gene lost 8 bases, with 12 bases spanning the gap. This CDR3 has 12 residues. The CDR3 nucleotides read TGTGCCAGCAGCACGCGGACATCCGGCTACACCTTC. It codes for CASSTRTSGYTF.

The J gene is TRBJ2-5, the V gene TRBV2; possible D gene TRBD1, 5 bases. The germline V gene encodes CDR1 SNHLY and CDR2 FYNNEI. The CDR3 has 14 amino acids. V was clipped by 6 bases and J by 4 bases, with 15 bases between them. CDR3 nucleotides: TGTGCCAGCAGAGGGGCCCCGATCGCAGAGACCCAGTACTTC. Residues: CASRGAPIAETQYF.

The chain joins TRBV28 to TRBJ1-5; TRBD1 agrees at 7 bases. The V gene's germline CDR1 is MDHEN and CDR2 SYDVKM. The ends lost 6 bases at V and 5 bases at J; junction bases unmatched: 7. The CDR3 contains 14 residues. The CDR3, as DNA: TGTGCCAGCAGCCCTAGACAGGGATATCAGCCCCAGCATTTT. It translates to CASSPRQGYQPQHF.

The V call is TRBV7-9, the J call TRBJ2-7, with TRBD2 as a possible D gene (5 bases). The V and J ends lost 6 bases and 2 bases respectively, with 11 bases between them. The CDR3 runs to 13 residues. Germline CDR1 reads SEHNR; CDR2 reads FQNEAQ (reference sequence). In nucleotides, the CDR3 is TGTGCCAGCAGTCGAGAGGGCCCCTACGAGCAGTACTTC. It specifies CASSREGPYEQYF.

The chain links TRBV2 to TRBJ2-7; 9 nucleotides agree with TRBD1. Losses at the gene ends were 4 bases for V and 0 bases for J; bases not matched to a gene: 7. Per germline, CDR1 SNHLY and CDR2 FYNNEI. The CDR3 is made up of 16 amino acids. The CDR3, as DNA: TGTGCCAGCAGTGGGGGGCCGGGACAGGGCTCCTACGAGCAGTACTTC. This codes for CASSGGPGQGSYEQYF.

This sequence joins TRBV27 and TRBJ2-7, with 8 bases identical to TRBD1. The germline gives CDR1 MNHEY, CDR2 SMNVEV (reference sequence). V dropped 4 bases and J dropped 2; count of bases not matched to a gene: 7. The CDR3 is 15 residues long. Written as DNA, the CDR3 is TGTGCCAGCAGTTCCCCGAGGACAGGGACCTACGAGCAGTACTTC. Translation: CASSSPRTGTYEQYF.

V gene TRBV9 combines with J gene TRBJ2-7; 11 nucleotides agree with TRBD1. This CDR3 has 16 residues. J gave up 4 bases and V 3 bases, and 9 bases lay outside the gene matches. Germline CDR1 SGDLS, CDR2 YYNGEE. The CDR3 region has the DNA TGTGCCAGCAGCGCGACCGGGACAGGGGGTATTTACGAGCAGTACTTC. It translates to CASSATGTGGIYEQYF.

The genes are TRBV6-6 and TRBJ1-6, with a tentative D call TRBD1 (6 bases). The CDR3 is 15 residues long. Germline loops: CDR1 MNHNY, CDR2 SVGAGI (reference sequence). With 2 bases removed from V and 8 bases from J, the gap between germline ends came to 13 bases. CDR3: CASSYQGLRHSPLHF. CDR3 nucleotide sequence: TGTGCCAGCAGTTACCAGGGGCTGAGACATTCACCCCTCCACTTT.

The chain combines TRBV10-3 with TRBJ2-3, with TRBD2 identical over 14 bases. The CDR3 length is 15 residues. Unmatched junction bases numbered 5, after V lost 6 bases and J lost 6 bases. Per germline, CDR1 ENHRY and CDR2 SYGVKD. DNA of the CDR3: TGTGCCATCAGAGGACTAGCGGGGGGCGGGGATACGCAGTATTTT. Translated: CAIRGLAGGGDTQYF.

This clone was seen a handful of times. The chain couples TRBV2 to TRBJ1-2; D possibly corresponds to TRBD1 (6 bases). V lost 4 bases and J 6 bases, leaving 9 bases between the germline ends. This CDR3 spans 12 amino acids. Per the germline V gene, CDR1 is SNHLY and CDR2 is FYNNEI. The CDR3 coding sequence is TGTGCCAGCAGTGGATGGACAGATGGCTACACCTTC. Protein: CASSGWTDGYTF.

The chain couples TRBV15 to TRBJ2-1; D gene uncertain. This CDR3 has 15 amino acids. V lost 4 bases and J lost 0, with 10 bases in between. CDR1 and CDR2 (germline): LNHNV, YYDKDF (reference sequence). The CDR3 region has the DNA TGTGCCACCAGCAAGGATCGGAGCTCCTACAATGAGCAGTTCTTC. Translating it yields CATSKDRSSYNEQFF.

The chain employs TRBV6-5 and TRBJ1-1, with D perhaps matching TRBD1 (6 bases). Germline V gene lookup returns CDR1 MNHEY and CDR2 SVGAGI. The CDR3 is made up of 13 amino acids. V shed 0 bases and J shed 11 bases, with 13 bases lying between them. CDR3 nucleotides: TGTGCCAGCAGTTACTCTGGGGGCAGGCCGGCTTTCTTT. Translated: CASSYSGGRPAFF.

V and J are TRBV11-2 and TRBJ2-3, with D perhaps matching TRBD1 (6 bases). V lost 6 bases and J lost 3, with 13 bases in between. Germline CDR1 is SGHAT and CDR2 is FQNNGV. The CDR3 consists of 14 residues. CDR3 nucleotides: TGTGCCAGCAGTCCCGGGACAAGAACAGATACGCAGTATTTT. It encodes CASSPGTRTDTQYF.

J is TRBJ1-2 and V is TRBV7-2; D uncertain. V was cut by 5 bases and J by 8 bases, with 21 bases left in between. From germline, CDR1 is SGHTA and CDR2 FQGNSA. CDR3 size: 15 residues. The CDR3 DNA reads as TGTGCCAGCAGCCTACCTCGAGAGGGTGGAGTCGGCTACACCTTC. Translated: CASSLPREGGVGYTF. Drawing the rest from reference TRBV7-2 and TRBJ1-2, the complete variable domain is GAGVSQSPSNKVTEKGKDVELRCDPISGHTALYWYRQSLGQGLEFLIYFQGNSAPDKSGLPSDRFSAERTGGSVSTLTIQRTQQEDSAVYLCASSLPREGGVGYTFGSGTRLTVV.